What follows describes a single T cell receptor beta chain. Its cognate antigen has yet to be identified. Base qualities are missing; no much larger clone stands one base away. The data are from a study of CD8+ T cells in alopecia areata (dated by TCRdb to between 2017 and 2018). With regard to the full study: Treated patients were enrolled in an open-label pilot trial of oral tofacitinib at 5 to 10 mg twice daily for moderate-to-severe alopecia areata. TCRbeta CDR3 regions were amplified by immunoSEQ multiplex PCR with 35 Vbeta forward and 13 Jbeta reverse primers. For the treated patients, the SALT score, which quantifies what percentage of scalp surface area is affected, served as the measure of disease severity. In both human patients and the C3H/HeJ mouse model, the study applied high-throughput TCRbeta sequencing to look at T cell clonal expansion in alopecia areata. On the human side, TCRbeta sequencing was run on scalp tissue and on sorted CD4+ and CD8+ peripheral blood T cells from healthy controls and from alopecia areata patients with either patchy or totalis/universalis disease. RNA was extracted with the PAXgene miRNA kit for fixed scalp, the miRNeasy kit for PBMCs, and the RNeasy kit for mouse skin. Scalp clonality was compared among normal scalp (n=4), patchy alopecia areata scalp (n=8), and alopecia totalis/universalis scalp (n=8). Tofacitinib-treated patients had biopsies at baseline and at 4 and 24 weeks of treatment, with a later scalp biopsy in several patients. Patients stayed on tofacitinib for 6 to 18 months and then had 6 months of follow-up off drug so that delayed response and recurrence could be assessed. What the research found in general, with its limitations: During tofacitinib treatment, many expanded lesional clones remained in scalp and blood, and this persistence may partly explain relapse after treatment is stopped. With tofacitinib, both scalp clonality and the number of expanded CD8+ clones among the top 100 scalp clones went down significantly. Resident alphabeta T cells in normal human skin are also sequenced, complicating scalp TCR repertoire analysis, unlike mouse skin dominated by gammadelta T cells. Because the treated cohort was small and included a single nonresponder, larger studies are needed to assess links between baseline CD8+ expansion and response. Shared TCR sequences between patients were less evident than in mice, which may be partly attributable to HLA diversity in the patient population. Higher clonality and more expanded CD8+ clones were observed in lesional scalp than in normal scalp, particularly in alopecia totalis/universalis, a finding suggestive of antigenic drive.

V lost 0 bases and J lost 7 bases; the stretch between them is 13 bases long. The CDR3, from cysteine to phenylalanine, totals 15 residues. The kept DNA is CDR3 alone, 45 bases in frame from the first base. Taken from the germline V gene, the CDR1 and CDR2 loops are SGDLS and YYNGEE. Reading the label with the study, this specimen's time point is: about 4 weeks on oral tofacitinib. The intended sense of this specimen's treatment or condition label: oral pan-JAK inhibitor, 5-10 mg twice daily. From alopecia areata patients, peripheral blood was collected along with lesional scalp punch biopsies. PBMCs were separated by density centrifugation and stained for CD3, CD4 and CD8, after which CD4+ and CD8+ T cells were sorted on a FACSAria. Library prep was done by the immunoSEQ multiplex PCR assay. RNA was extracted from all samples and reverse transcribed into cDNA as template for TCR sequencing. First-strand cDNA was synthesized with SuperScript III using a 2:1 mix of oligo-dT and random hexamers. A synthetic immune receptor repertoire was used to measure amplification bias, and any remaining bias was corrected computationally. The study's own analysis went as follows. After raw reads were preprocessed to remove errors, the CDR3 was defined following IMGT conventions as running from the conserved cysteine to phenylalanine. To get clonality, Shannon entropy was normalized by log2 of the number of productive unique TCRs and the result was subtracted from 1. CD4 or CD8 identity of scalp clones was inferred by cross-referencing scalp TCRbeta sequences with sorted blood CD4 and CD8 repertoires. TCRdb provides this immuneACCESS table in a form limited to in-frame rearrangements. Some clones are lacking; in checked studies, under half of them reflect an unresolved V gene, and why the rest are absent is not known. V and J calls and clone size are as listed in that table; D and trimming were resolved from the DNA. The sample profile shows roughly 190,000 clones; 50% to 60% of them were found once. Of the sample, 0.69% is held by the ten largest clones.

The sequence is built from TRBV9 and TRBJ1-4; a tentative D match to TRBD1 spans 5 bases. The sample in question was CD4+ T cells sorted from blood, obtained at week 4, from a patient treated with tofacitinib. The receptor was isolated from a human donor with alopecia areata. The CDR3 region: CASSVERSGGEKLFF. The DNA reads TGTGCCAGCAGCGTAGAGAGGTCCGGGGGTGAAAAACTGTTTTTT. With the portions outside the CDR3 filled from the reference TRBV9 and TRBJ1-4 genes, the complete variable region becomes DSGVTQTPKHLITATGQRVTLRCSPRSGDLSVYWYQQSLDQGLQFLIQYYNGEERAKGNILERFSAQQFPDLHSELNLSSLELGDSALYFCASSVERSGGEKLFFGSGTQLSVL.